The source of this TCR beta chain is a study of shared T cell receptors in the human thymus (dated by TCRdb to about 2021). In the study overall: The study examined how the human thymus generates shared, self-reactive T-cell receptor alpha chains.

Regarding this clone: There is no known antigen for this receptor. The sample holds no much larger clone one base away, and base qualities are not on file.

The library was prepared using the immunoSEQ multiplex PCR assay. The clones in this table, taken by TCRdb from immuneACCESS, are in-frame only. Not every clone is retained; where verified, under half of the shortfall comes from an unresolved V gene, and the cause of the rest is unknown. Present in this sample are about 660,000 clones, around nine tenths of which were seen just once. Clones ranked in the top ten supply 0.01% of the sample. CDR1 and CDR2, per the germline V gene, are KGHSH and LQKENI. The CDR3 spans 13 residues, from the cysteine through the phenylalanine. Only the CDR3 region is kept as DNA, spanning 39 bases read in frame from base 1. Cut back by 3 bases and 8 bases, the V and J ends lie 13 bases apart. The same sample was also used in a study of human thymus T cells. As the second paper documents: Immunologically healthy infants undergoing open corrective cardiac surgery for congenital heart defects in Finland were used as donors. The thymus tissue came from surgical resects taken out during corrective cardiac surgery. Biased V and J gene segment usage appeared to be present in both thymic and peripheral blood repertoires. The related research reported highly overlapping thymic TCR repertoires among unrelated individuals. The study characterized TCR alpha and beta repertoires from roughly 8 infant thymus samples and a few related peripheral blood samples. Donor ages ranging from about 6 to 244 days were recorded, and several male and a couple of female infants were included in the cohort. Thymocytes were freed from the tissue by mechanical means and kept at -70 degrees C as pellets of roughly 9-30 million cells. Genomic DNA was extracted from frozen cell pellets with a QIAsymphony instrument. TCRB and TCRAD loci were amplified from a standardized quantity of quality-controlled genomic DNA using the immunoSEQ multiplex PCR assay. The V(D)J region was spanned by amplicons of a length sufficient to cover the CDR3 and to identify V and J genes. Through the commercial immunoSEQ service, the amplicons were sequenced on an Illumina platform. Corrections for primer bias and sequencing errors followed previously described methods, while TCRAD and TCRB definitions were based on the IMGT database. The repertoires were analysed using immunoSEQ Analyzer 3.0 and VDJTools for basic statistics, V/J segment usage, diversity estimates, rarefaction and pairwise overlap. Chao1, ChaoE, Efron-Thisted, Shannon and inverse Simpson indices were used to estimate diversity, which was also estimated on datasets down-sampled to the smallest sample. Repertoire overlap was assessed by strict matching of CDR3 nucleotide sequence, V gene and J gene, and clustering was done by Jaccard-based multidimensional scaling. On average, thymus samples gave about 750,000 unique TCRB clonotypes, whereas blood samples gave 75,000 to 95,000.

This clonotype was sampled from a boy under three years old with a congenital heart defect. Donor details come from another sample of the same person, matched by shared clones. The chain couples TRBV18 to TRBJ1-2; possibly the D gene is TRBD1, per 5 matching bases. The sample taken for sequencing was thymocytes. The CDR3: CASSPQGSKGYTF. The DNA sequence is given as TGTGCCAGCTCACCTCAGGGAAGTAAGGGCTACACCTTC.